One sample yielded the 22 T cell receptor beta chains listed below, sequenced in a study of OX40 agonist ivuxolimab in advanced cancers. Library method: the immunoSEQ multiplex PCR assay. Not all clones reach the TCRdb copy of this immuneACCESS table, which keeps in-frame sequences only. Checked studies attribute under half of the gap to unresolved V genes and leave the rest unexplained. In all, the sample holds fewer than 90,000 clones, and roughly 86% of those were seen once. The ten largest clonotypes hold approximately 0.76% of the sample. Material: CD4+ or CD8+ T cells sorted from blood, obtained in a trial of the OX40 agonist ivuxolimab. These receptors were obtained from an adult with an advanced solid tumor such as melanoma, head and neck, liver or kidney cancer.

The chain carries TRBV2 and TRBJ2-3, with D possibly TRBD1 on 5 matching bases. V lost 1 base to trimming and J lost 0 bases, with 11 bases between them. CDR1 and CDR2 from the germline V gene are SNHLY and FYNNEI. This CDR3 has 16 residues. DNA of the CDR3: TGTGCCAGCAGTGAAGTCCCCAGGGCTAGCACAGATACGCAGTATTTT. Its protein is CASSEVPRASTDTQYF.

The chain has TRBV28 and TRBJ1-2; TRBD1 matches at 8 bases. Germline CDR1 MDHEN, CDR2 SYDVKM. The junction had 10 bases not matched to a gene; V was cut back by 9 bases and J by 4 bases. The CDR3 covers 14 residues. This chain's CDR3 is CASRPGQDTYGYTF. CDR3 bases: TGTGCCAGTAGACCGGGACAGGATACCTATGGCTACACCTTC.

This chain links TRBV2 with TRBJ1-2; D gene unclear. Germline V CDR1 and CDR2: SNHLY, FYNNEI. The V gene lost 8 bases and the J gene lost 7 bases, with 11 bases spanning the gap. The CDR3 is 11 residues long. In DNA, the CDR3 is TGTGCCAGCGCTGGGGTAGGTGGCTACACCTTC. It translates to CASAGVGGYTF.

The chain links TRBV6-6 to TRBJ2-5; no firm D call. The germline gives CDR1 MNHNY, CDR2 SVGAGI (reference sequence). The V end lost 2 bases, the J end lost 4 bases, and 8 bases lay between the germline ends. This CDR3 contains 13 residues. CDR3 sequence: CASSYNWGETQYF. DNA for the CDR3: TGTGCCAGCAGTTACAACTGGGGAGAGACCCAGTACTTC.

The chain joins TRBV2 to TRBJ2-7; either TRBD1 or TRBD2 may supply D (5 bases each). Germline CDR1 and CDR2: SNHLY and FYNNEI. This CDR3 is built from 13 residues. Trimming pared 6 bases from V and 6 bases from J, leaving 15 bases between. CDR3 DNA: TGTGCCAGCAGCGGGGCTATGGCCCTCGAGCAGTACTTC. Amino acids: CASSGAMALEQYF. Combining the CDR3 with reference TRBV2 and TRBJ2-7 gives the whole variable domain EPEVTQTPSHQVTQMGQEVILRCVPISNHLYFYWYRQILGQKVEFLVSFYNNEISEKSEIFDDQFSVERPDGSNFTLKIRSTKLEDSAMYFCASSGAMALEQYFGPGTRLTVT.

This chain joins TRBV25-1 and TRBJ1-4; possibly TRBD1 for D (6 bases). Trimming took 1 base from V and 6 from J, leaving 12 bases between them. The length of the CDR3 is 15 residues. The V gene's germline CDR1 is MGHDK and CDR2 SYGVNS. The CDR3 region has the DNA TGTGCCAGCAGTGAATTTAGGGGGAGGGATGAAAAACTGTTTTTT. This translates into CASSEFRGRDEKLFF. The full variable domain, with the rest looked up from reference TRBV25-1 and TRBJ1-4, is EADIYQTPRYLVIGTGKKITLECSQTMGHDKMYWYQQDPGMELHLIHYSYGVNSTEKGDLSSESTVSRIRTEHFPLTLESARPSHTSQYLCASSEFRGRDEKLFFGSGTQLSVL.

This chain uses TRBV7-2 with TRBJ2-7; 7 bases are a match to TRBD2. J gave up 4 bases and V 4 bases, and 13 bases lay outside the gene matches. The CDR3 is 16 amino acids. Germline values: CDR1 SGHTA, CDR2 FQGNSA. This chain's CDR3 is CASSSDSTTGGYEQYF. For the CDR3, the DNA is TGTGCCAGCAGCTCCGATTCAACTACGGGGGGTTACGAGCAGTACTTC.

This sequence joins TRBV13 and TRBJ2-5; D gene ambiguous. In germline, CDR1 is PRHDT, CDR2 FYEKMQ (reference sequence). The CDR3 extends over 14 amino acids. The V end was cut by 0 bases, the J end by 4 bases, with 9 bases between. The CDR3 reads CASSLGVNGETQYF. The CDR3 DNA reads as TGTGCCAGCAGCTTAGGAGTTAACGGAGAGACCCAGTACTTC.

In this sample, this clone turned up once. The chain employs TRBV10-3 and TRBJ1-2; the D is unclear. Trimming pared 6 bases from V and 5 bases from J, leaving 16 bases between. In germline, CDR1 is ENHRY, CDR2 SYGVKD. The CDR3 totals 14 residues. In DNA, the CDR3 is TGTGCCATCAGCGAGCGGATGGTTGATTATGGCTACACCTTC. It encodes CAISERMVDYGYTF.

The V and J genes are TRBV5-4 and TRBJ2-3; weak D call: TRBD1 (6 bases). The CDR3 extends over 14 amino acids. Looked up from germline, CDR1 is SGHNT and CDR2 is YYREEE (reference sequence). Trimming took 0 bases from V and 15 from J, leaving 20 bases between them. In DNA, the CDR3 is TGTGCCAGCAGCTTGGGTAACCCACAGGGCCTGGGATATTTT. This translates into CASSLGNPQGLGYF. Variable domain in full (rest from reference TRBV5-4 and TRBJ2-3): ETGVTQSPTHLIKTRGQQVTLRCSSQSGHNTVSWYQQALGQGPQFIFQYYREEENGRGNFPPRFSGLQFPNYSSELNVNALELDDSALYLCASSLGNPQGLGYFGPGTRLTVL.

The rearrangement joins TRBV7-3 to TRBJ2-1; D is possibly TRBD2 (5 bases). Trimming removed 5 bases from V and 7 bases from J, with 24 bases in between. CDR1 and CDR2 (germline): SGHTA, FQGTGA. The CDR3 is 17 residues long. The CDR3 here is CASSPSARAAPRNEQFF. The DNA of the CDR3 is TGTGCCAGCAGCCCCTCCGCGAGGGCGGCCCCCCGGAATGAGCAGTTCTTC.

This chain joins TRBV11-2 and TRBJ2-3, with 11 bases identical to TRBD2. Germline V gene data show CDR1 as SGHAT and CDR2 as FQNNGV. J gave up 6 bases and V 3 bases, and 2 bases lay outside the gene matches. The CDR3 is 14 amino acids. The CDR3 loop reads CASSFIAGGDTQYF. The CDR3 bases are TGTGCCAGCAGCTTTATAGCGGGAGGGGATACGCAGTATTTT.

CDR3 sequence (DNA): TGTGCCAGCTCACCAAGAACTAGCGGATACTCCTACGAGCAGTACTTC. Amino acid sequence: CASSPRTSGYSYEQYF. The J gene is TRBJ2-7, the V gene TRBV18, with 8 bases matching TRBD2. The junction had 6 bases not matched to a gene; V was cut back by 2 bases and J by 0 bases. The CDR3 extends over 16 amino acids. The germline gives CDR1 KGHSH, CDR2 LQKENI.

The chain combines TRBV18 with TRBJ2-3, with a weak D call TRBD2 (6 bases). Germline-derived CDR1 and CDR2 are KGHSH and LQKENI. V lost 6 bases and J lost 5, with 15 bases in between. The length of the CDR3 is 14 residues. The DNA for the CDR3 is TGTGCCAGCTCGCTGGGGGGTAATGGAGATACGCAGTATTTT. Protein sequence: CASSLGGNGDTQYF.

The chain has TRBV6-1 and TRBJ1-1; D is unresolved. The V and J ends lost 6 bases and 6 bases respectively, with 14 bases between them. There are 13 residues in the CDR3. Per the germline V gene, CDR1 is MNHNS and CDR2 is SASEGT. CDR3 protein: CASSPDAVPEAFF. CDR3 nucleotides: TGTGCCAGCAGCCCTGACGCAGTCCCTGAAGCTTTCTTT.

V and J are TRBV21-1 and TRBJ1-1; the table's TRBD1 call for D was not verified on the DNA. TRBV21-1 constitutes a pseudogene. The CDR3 length is 16 residues. The CDR3 coding sequence is TGTGCCAGCAGCAAAGGAAGGACAGCAAAGGCCTCTGAAGCTTTCTTT. It specifies CASSKGRTAKASEAFF.

The rearrangement uses TRBV5-6 and TRBJ2-5; D not resolved. The CDR3 totals 15 residues. The germline V gene encodes CDR1 SGHDT and CDR2 YYEEEE. Trimming left V 0 bases short and J 3 bases short, with 12 bases between. The CDR3 spells CASSLAIASKETQYF. CDR3 sequence (DNA): TGTGCCAGCAGCTTGGCCATAGCTTCTAAAGAGACCCAGTACTTC.

The chain is built from TRBV7-8 and TRBJ2-3, with 7 bases identical to TRBD2. Germline loops: CDR1 SGHVS, CDR2 FQNEAQ. CDR3 size: 15 residues. V gave up 6 bases and J gave up 1 base; unmatched junction bases: 7. CDR3 coding DNA: TGTGCCAGCAGATTGGGCCGGGGGGGCACAGATACGCAGTATTTT. Translating it yields CASRLGRGGTDTQYF.

The rearrangement links TRBV11-2 to TRBJ2-3; the D call may be TRBD1 or TRBD2 (5 bases each). The V and J ends lost 5 bases and 0 bases respectively, with 9 bases between them. Germline lookup yields CDR1 SGHAT and CDR2 FQNNGV. The CDR3 has 14 amino acids. The CDR3 nucleotides read TGTGCCAGCAGCCAGAGGGGTAGCACAGATACGCAGTATTTT. Protein product: CASSQRGSTDTQYF.

CDR3 sequence: CASSSRDRVTGELFF. The CDR3 DNA sequence: TGTGCCAGCTCATCCCGGGACAGGGTCACCGGGGAGCTGTTTTTT. The chain joins TRBV18 to TRBJ2-2; 9 nucleotides agree with TRBD1. Germline values: CDR1 KGHSH, CDR2 LQKENI. The V and J ends lost 5 bases and 4 bases, in that order; junction bases with no gene match: 5. This CDR3 spans 15 amino acids.

This clone was counted a single time. This chain joins TRBV4-1 and TRBJ1-5; D is unresolved. Trimming pared 0 bases from V and 5 bases from J, leaving 5 bases between. The CDR3 is made up of 13 amino acids. The germline CDR1 and CDR2 sequences are MGHRA and YSYEKL. CDR3 DNA: TGCGCCAGCAGCCAAGATAGAGATCAGCCCCAGCATTTT. Translated: CASSQDRDQPQHF.

This rearrangement joins TRBV18 to TRBJ1-6, with 7 bases lining up with TRBD1. Germline values: CDR1 KGHSH, CDR2 LQKENI. CDR3 length equals 17 residues. V shed 3 bases, J shed 4 bases, and the junction held 9 bases outside the gene matches. CDR3 DNA: TGTGCCAGCTCACCGATGACAGGGAGGGGTTATAATTCACCCCTCCACTTT. This translates into CASSPMTGRGYNSPLHF.